These T cell receptor beta chains were read from a single sample in a study of blood T cell repertoires in COVID-19. Measured with immunoSEQ multiplex PCR; TCRdb has only the in-frame clones, and not every one. In the table there are 130,000 to 150,000 clones, over 80% of which are singletons. Sequencing input: peripheral blood. These receptors were collected from a woman in her forties or fifties with acute or convalescent COVID-19. Both conserved end residues are part of each CDR3. D genes are given only for firm matches. Clone size, where shown, is once, few, many, or a class for clones that have expanded.

CDR3 DNA: TGTGCCAGCTCACCACCGGGGGCCGCTAATGAAAAACTGTTTTTT; CDR3 protein: CASSPPGAANEKLFF; clone size: -; D gene: -; V gene: TRBV18; J gene: TRBJ1-4
CDR3 DNA: TGCGCCAGCAGCTCGCTCAGCGGTCGCACAGATACGCAGTATTTT; CDR3 protein: CASSSLSGRTDTQYF; clone size: -; D gene: -; V gene: TRBV5-1; J gene: TRBJ2-3
CDR3 DNA: TGTGCCAGCAGACCAAAACAGGGGCGCGAGAATTCACCCCTCCACTTT; CDR3 protein: CASRPKQGRENSPLHF; clone size: -; D gene: TRBD1; V gene: TRBV28; J gene: TRBJ1-6
CDR3 DNA: TGTGCCAGCAGCACAGCAGGGCTGGGTCAGCCCCAGCATTTT; CDR3 protein: CASSTAGLGQPQHF; clone size: -; D gene: -; V gene: TRBV13; J gene: TRBJ1-5
CDR3 DNA: TGCAGCGCTCGGACAGGGACTAGCAATCAGCCCCAGCATTTT; CDR3 protein: CSARTGTSNQPQHF; clone size: once; D gene: TRBD1; V gene: TRBV29-1; J gene: TRBJ1-5
CDR3 DNA: TGTGCCAGCAAGACGGGACAAATGAATCAGCCCCAGCATTTT; CDR3 protein: CASKTGQMNQPQHF; clone size: -; D gene: -; V gene: TRBV6-6; J gene: TRBJ1-5
CDR3 DNA: TGTGCCAGCAGCGTAGACGGGGACAGCTATGGCTACACCTTC; CDR3 protein: CASSVDGDSYGYTF; clone size: -; D gene: TRBD1; V gene: TRBV9; J gene: TRBJ1-2
CDR3 DNA: TGTGCCAGTAGTATGGGCGGGCAAACTGAAGCTTTCTTT; CDR3 protein: CASSMGGQTEAFF; clone size: -; D gene: -; V gene: TRBV19; J gene: TRBJ1-1
CDR3 DNA: TGTGCCAGCAGCCAAAGTTTTGGGACTAGCGTCCTCAATGAGCAGTTCTTC; CDR3 protein: CASSQSFGTSVLNEQFF; clone size: once; D gene: TRBD2; V gene: TRBV3-1/TRBV3-2; J gene: TRBJ2-1
CDR3 DNA: TGTGCTAGCAGCCCAGGGACTAGTGCTAAAAATGAGCAGTTCTTC; CDR3 protein: CASSPGTSAKNEQFF; clone size: once; D gene: TRBD2; V gene: TRBV7-7; J gene: TRBJ2-1
CDR3 DNA: TGTGCCAGCAGCCGAAACAGGGGGCTGGAAGAGACCCAGTACTTC; CDR3 protein: CASSRNRGLEETQYF; clone size: -; D gene: TRBD1; V gene: TRBV5-6; J gene: TRBJ2-5
CDR3 DNA: TGTGCCAGCAGTGAAGGGACAGGGCGGAGCGACGAGCAGTTCTTC; CDR3 protein: CASSEGTGRSDEQFF; clone size: once; D gene: TRBD1; V gene: TRBV6-1; J gene: TRBJ2-1
CDR3 DNA: TGCAGCGTTCTAAGCGGGACGGCGAACACTGAAGCTTTCTTT; CDR3 protein: CSVLSGTANTEAFF; clone size: -; D gene: -; V gene: TRBV29-1; J gene: TRBJ1-1
CDR3 DNA: TGTGCCAGCAGCTCTCGGACTAGCGCGGATGAGCAGTTCTTC; CDR3 protein: CASSSRTSADEQFF; clone size: -; D gene: TRBD2; V gene: TRBV9; J gene: TRBJ2-1
CDR3 DNA: TGTGCCAGCAGCTTAGCAAATGAGCAGTTCTTC; CDR3 protein: CASSLANEQFF; clone size: once; D gene: -; V gene: TRBV11-2; J gene: TRBJ2-1
CDR3 DNA: TGTGCCAGCAGCCTAAACAGGGGAAATCAGCCCCAGCATTTT; CDR3 protein: CASSLNRGNQPQHF; clone size: once; D gene: TRBD1; V gene: TRBV7-8; J gene: TRBJ1-5
CDR3 DNA: TGTGCCAGCAGCTTACAGGGGGCCTCTGGAAACACCATATATTTT; CDR3 protein: CASSLQGASGNTIYF; clone size: -; D gene: TRBD1; V gene: TRBV7-6; J gene: TRBJ1-3
CDR3 DNA: TGTGCCAGCAGCCAATCTGGGGGCGCAACTAATGAAAAACTGTTTTTT; CDR3 protein: CASSQSGGATNEKLFF; clone size: few; D gene: -; V gene: TRBV14; J gene: TRBJ1-4
CDR3 DNA: TGTGCCAGCAGTTTAGGGGAGGAGGCCGAGCAGTACTTC; CDR3 protein: CASSLGEEAEQYF; clone size: -; D gene: -; V gene: TRBV12-3/TRBV12-4; J gene: TRBJ2-7
CDR3 DNA: TGTGCCAGCAGCGCAAGCCAATTTGCAGATACGCAGTATTTT; CDR3 protein: CASSASQFADTQYF; clone size: -; D gene: -; V gene: TRBV9; J gene: TRBJ2-3
CDR3 DNA: TGTGCCAGCAGCCAAGCTCCCTATGGCTACACCTTC; CDR3 protein: CASSQAPYGYTF; clone size: -; D gene: -; V gene: TRBV3-1/TRBV3-2; J gene: TRBJ1-2
CDR3 DNA: TGTGCCAGCAGCTCCCTAGCGGGAGCGGGGGAGCAGTACTTC; CDR3 protein: CASSSLAGAGEQYF; clone size: -; D gene: TRBD2; V gene: TRBV7-2; J gene: TRBJ2-7
CDR3 DNA: TGTGCCAGCAGGCCACAGGGGAGCTATGGCTACACCTTC; CDR3 protein: CASRPQGSYGYTF; clone size: -; D gene: TRBD1; V gene: TRBV12-3/TRBV12-4; J gene: TRBJ1-2
CDR3 DNA: TGTGCCAGCAATTACGGGATCCAAGAGACCCAGTACTTC; CDR3 protein: CASNYGIQETQYF; clone size: -; D gene: -; V gene: TRBV2; J gene: TRBJ2-5
CDR3 DNA: TGCGCCAGCAGCTTGGGTACAGGGATGAACACCGGGGAGCTGTTTTTT; CDR3 protein: CASSLGTGMNTGELFF; clone size: -; D gene: -; V gene: TRBV5-1; J gene: TRBJ2-2
CDR3 DNA: TGTGCCAGCAGTTATAGTGGCGACAGCTCCTACGAGCAGTACTTC; CDR3 protein: CASSYSGDSSYEQYF; clone size: -; D gene: -; V gene: TRBV11-1; J gene: TRBJ2-7
CDR3 DNA: TGTGCCAGCCGAGCAGGGCCCTTCTCTGGGGCCAACGTCCTGACTTTC; CDR3 protein: CASRAGPFSGANVLTF; clone size: -; D gene: -; V gene: TRBV27; J gene: TRBJ2-6
CDR3 DNA: TGTGCCAGCAGCCCCGGGACTAGCGGATACAATGAGCAGTTCTTC; CDR3 protein: CASSPGTSGYNEQFF; clone size: -; D gene: TRBD2; V gene: TRBV5-4; J gene: TRBJ2-1
CDR3 DNA: TGCAGCGCATCTAGCGGGGGGGCCGTAGATACGCAGTATTTT; CDR3 protein: CSASSGGAVDTQYF; clone size: -; D gene: TRBD2; V gene: TRBV29-1; J gene: TRBJ2-3
CDR3 DNA: TGTGCCAGCAGCTTAACGCCGGCGCTAGACTACGAGCAGTACTTC; CDR3 protein: CASSLTPALDYEQYF; clone size: -; D gene: -; V gene: TRBV7-3; J gene: TRBJ2-7
CDR3 DNA: TGTGCCAGCAGCTTGGTCCAGGGGGGCACTGAAGCTTTCTTT; CDR3 protein: CASSLVQGGTEAFF; clone size: -; D gene: TRBD1; V gene: TRBV5-4; J gene: TRBJ1-1
CDR3 DNA: TGTGCCAGTACTAGCTCAGAGACCCAGTACTTC; CDR3 protein: CASTSSETQYF; clone size: -; D gene: -; V gene: TRBV6-6; J gene: TRBJ2-5
CDR3 DNA: TGCGCCAGCAGCTTGGGAGACGCTGTCGGGAGGAACACTGAAGCTTTCTTT; CDR3 protein: CASSLGDAVGRNTEAFF; clone size: -; D gene: -; V gene: TRBV5-1; J gene: TRBJ1-1
CDR3 DNA: TGTGCCAGCTCACCACTGAGCGCTAGCGGGGCCGTACTATACAATGAGCAGTTCTTC; CDR3 protein: CASSPLSASGAVLYNEQFF; clone size: -; D gene: TRBD2; V gene: TRBV18; J gene: TRBJ2-1
CDR3 DNA: TGCGCCAGCAGCTCTGCAGGGGATCGTTATGGCTACACCTTC; CDR3 protein: CASSSAGDRYGYTF; clone size: -; D gene: -; V gene: TRBV5-1; J gene: TRBJ1-2
CDR3 DNA: TGTGCCAGCATCTGGGGAGGGAGCACTGAAGCTTTCTTT; CDR3 protein: CASIWGGSTEAFF; clone size: -; D gene: -; V gene: TRBV6-5; J gene: TRBJ1-1
CDR3 DNA: TGTGCCACTGATACGGGACTAGCGGGATCCTACGAGCAGTACTTC; CDR3 protein: CATDTGLAGSYEQYF; clone size: -; D gene: TRBD2; V gene: TRBV6-5; J gene: TRBJ2-7
CDR3 DNA: TGTGCCAGCAGCTTAGCGGATGGCGGGGGAAGCACAGATACGCAGTATTTT; CDR3 protein: CASSLADGGGSTDTQYF; clone size: -; D gene: TRBD2; V gene: TRBV7-8; J gene: TRBJ2-3
CDR3 DNA: TGTGCCAGCAGTCTCGACTCCACAGATACGCAGTATTTT; CDR3 protein: CASSLDSTDTQYF; clone size: -; D gene: -; V gene: TRBV12-3/TRBV12-4; J gene: TRBJ2-3
CDR3 DNA: TGTGCCAGCAGCATGACAGGGGACGGCACAGATACGCAGTATTTT; CDR3 protein: CASSMTGDGTDTQYF; clone size: once; D gene: TRBD1; V gene: TRBV11-3; J gene: TRBJ2-3
CDR3 DNA: TGTGCCAGCAGCCTCCCTATGAGGAGGCCGGGGAACACCGGGGAGCTGTTTTTT; CDR3 protein: CASSLPMRRPGNTGELFF; clone size: -; D gene: -; V gene: TRBV4-2; J gene: TRBJ2-2
CDR3 DNA: TGTGCCAGTAGTCTGACTAGCGGGATTGGCTACAATGAGCAGTTCTTC; CDR3 protein: CASSLTSGIGYNEQFF; clone size: -; D gene: TRBD2; V gene: TRBV19; J gene: TRBJ2-1
CDR3 DNA: TGTGCCAGCAGTTTAGGGACTTTGAGTGACTATAATTCACCCCTCCACTTT; CDR3 protein: CASSLGTLSDYNSPLHF; clone size: -; D gene: -; V gene: TRBV28; J gene: TRBJ1-6
CDR3 DNA: TGCGCCAGCAGCTTGGGACTGAACCAAGAGACCCAGTACTTC; CDR3 protein: CASSLGLNQETQYF; clone size: -; D gene: -; V gene: TRBV5-1; J gene: TRBJ2-5